This record concerns one T cell receptor (beta chain) sequence. This CDR3 is also generated by other DNA sequences in the sample. This entry comes from a study of blood T cell repertoires in COVID-19. Original handling: Scientists estimated how many nucleated cells there were by amplifying reference gene primers. Sequencing was performed with immunoSEQ multiplex PCR; in TCRdb, only in-frame clones are kept and a portion is missing. The DNA gave D and trimming, while V, J and clone size come from that table. The sample lists some 88,000 clones, 70% to 80% seen once, with nearly 25% in the top ten. The TCR sequence derives from a human donor in a cohort sampled during active COVID-19. Specimen: peripheral blood.

CDR3 residues: CASSIQASTDTQYF. For the CDR3, the DNA is TGTGCCAGTAGCATCCAGGCGTCCACAGATACGCAGTATTTT. This chain uses TRBV19 with TRBJ2-3, with D unclear. CDR3 length equals 14 residues. V lost 6 bases and J 2 bases, leaving 12 bases between the germline ends. Germline V gene sequence: CDR1 LNHDA, CDR2 SQIVND (reference sequence).